The entry below gives a single T cell receptor (beta chain) sequence along with its context. Which antigen it targets is not known. Base qualities are not at hand, and no much larger clone is one base apart. The immunoSEQ Assay, a bias-controlled multiplex PCR, was used to amplify TCRbeta CDR3 regions from genomic DNA. In the authors' own workflow: Nucleated cell counts per sample were estimated from amplification of reference gene primers within the assay. To quantify the absolute abundance of each unique TCRbeta CDR3 rearrangement, sequence reads were collapsed and filtered. For each sample, productive Simpson clonality was calculated as the square root of Simpson's diversity index over productive rearrangements. TCRdb holds this immuneACCESS table with in-frame rearrangements only. Some clones are missing; in checked studies, unresolved V genes explain under half, and the rest has no known cause. D and trimming come from the DNA, and the V and J calls and clone size come from that table. The sample table contains 150,000 to 200,000 clones; only one count was recorded for under 95% of them. The ten largest account for roughly a sixth of the sample.

This entry belongs to a study of blood T cell repertoires in COVID-19 (dated by TCRdb to the early 2020s). About the investigation overall: Collaborator samples came from the United States, Italy and Spain and covered acute and convalescent phases of COVID-19. The prospective study material was composed of cDNA or gDNA derived from T cells, B-cell-depleted T cells, or PBMCs. The dataset comprised deeply sampled blood TCRbeta repertoires from subjects exposed to, actively infected with, or recovered from COVID-19. The repertoires were released in a freely available public database intended as a resource for research on the immune response to SARS-CoV-2. Samples came from the ongoing ImmuneRACE study (first 160 participants) plus 1,254 subjects from 6 global collaborators. Nearly every sample came with metadata listing a de-identified subject ID, COVID-19 status, age in years and sex. Where available, HLA class I and class II types were taken from metadata supplied by the sample provider and were not determined by assay-based typing.

Each collaborating institution followed its own protocols to collect whole blood in K2EDTA tubes. For TCRbeta analysis, collaborators shipped samples as frozen whole blood, isolated PBMCs, or DNA extracted from either of those sample types. Study-wide findings and limitations: The quantity of clinical and demographic metadata differed by source and by participant and was supplied without curation.

CDR1 and CDR2 are drawn from the germline V gene: KGHSH, LQKENI. For this chain, trimming is 6 bases at the V end and 4 bases at the J end, and the number of junction bases without a gene match is 6. CDR3 length: 14 amino acids, cysteine to phenylalanine. Only CDR3 DNA is held: 42 bases, read in frame from base 1. The clonotype comes from a man in his 60s with active or convalescent COVID-19. The sequencing sample was made of peripheral blood. The V gene is TRBV18 and the J gene is TRBJ1-1, with 9 central nucleotides matching TRBD1. This receptor carries the CDR3 CASSRGQGVTEAFF. The DNA is as follows: TGTGCCAGCTCGCGGGGACAGGGCGTCACTGAAGCTTTCTTT.